What follows are 24 T cell receptor beta chains derived from one specimen sequenced in a study of T-cell reconstitution after alpha-beta-depleted transplantation in children. As it was prepared, the TCRbeta library received unique molecular identifiers. One entry per CDR3 protein, called by TCRdb with MiXCR from the PCR reads. The sample contains approximately 1,000,000 distinct CDR3 sequences, around 30% of which appear only once. The sequencing used PBMCs, mostly from graft donor cells, collected 360 days after TCRalphabeta/CD19-depleted stem cell transplant. The receptor set was obtained from a boy in the first two years of life who had a stem cell transplant for SCID, so the T cells may come from the graft donor.

V usage is TRBV11-2 and J usage is TRBJ2-7; D may correspond to TRBD1 or TRBD2 (5 bases each). The germline V gene has CDR1 SGHAT and CDR2 FQNNGV. The V and J ends lost 1 base and 4 bases respectively, with 20 bases between them. The CDR3 consists of 17 residues. CDR3 in amino acids: CASSLGPTGPKPYEQYF. CDR3 in DNA: TGTGCCAGCAGCTTAGGGCCTACGGGACCAAAACCTTACGAGCAGTACTTC.

This clonotype has more than one count but fewer than ten. Here the CDR3 reads CASSRRLADEQFF. The CDR3 region has the DNA TGTGCCAGCAGCCGTCGACTAGCGGATGAGCAGTTCTTC. The V and J genes are TRBV14 and TRBJ2-1; 9 bases are shared with TRBD2. CDR1 SGHDN and CDR2 FVKESK come from the germline V gene. Trimming at V came to 4 bases and at J to 8 bases, leaving 3 bases not matched to a gene. The CDR3 sequence is 13 residues long.

This rearrangement joins TRBV20-1 to TRBJ2-3; D may be TRBD2 (7 bases). V lost 4 bases, J lost 6 bases, and 17 bases lay in between. The CDR3 is 14 amino acids. The V gene's germline CDR1 is DFQATT and CDR2 SNEGSKA (reference sequence). In nucleotides, the CDR3 is TGCAGTGCTATAGAGAGGCGGGGGCCTGATACGCAGTATTTT. It is translated as CSAIERRGPDTQYF.

The rearrangement links TRBV20-1 to TRBJ2-7; TRBD2 aligns across 8 bases. There are 14 residues in the CDR3. Per germline, CDR1 DFQATT and CDR2 SNEGSKA (reference sequence). The ends lost 1 base at V and 3 bases at J; junction bases unmatched: 5. CDR3 in DNA: TGCAGTGCTAGAGTCGGGCTAGCGGGCTACGAGCAGTACTTC. Protein product: CSARVGLAGYEQYF.

This chain connects TRBV4-2 to TRBJ2-5; possible D gene TRBD1, 6 bases. CDR1 is LGHNA, CDR2 YNFKEQ, per germline. This CDR3 is 16 amino acids long. Between the trimmed V and J ends, which lost 2 bases and 1 base, there was a span of 14 bases. CDR3 nucleotides: TGTGCCAGCAGCCAAACCGGGACACGGGTCCAAGAGACCCAGTACTTC. Its protein is CASSQTGTRVQETQYF.

The chain couples TRBV7-9 to TRBJ2-5; D is possibly TRBD2 (5 bases). The V end was cut by 4 bases, the J end by 3 bases, with 15 bases between. This CDR3 has 15 residues. From germline, CDR1 is SEHNR and CDR2 FQNEAQ (reference sequence). As DNA, the CDR3 is TGTGCCAGCAGCTCGGCTTTGGGGAGAGAAGAGACCCAGTACTTC. The encoded protein is CASSSALGREETQYF.

This rearrangement joins TRBV9 to TRBJ2-1; D possibly corresponds to TRBD1 (5 bases). The CDR3 runs to 14 residues. Trimming cost V 0 bases and J 9 bases, with 13 bases left between them. Germline CDR1 is SGDLS and CDR2 is YYNGEE. CDR3 sequence (DNA): TGTGCCAGCAGCGTAGTAGCAGGGCCGAGTGAGCAGTTCTTC. Residues: CASSVVAGPSEQFF.

The J gene is TRBJ1-1, the V gene TRBV15, with D hard to call. The CDR3 contains 15 residues. Germline V gene lookup returns CDR1 LNHNV and CDR2 YYDKDF (reference sequence). The V end was cut by 0 bases, the J end by 10 bases, with 18 bases between. Here the CDR3 DNA reads TGTGCCACCAGCAGAGATCCTTCACCCGGCAGGAGAGCTTTCTTT. This codes for CATSRDPSPGRRAFF.

J is TRBJ2-7 and V is TRBV12-3 or TRBV12-4, with TRBD1 identical over 7 bases. Trimming cost V 5 bases and J 4 bases; bases outside gene matches: 5. This CDR3 spans 13 amino acids. The CDR3 region is CASSRSTGYEQYF. Written as DNA, the CDR3 is TGTGCCAGCAGTCGATCGACAGGGTACGAGCAGTACTTC.

The table lists this clonotype with a few counts. The V gene is TRBV27, the J gene TRBJ2-7; D possibly corresponds to TRBD2 (5 bases). V was cut by 5 bases and J by 4 bases, with 27 bases left in between. There are 18 residues in the CDR3. Germline CDR1 reads MNHEY; CDR2 reads SMNVEV (reference sequence). The CDR3 reads CASSPMGKGYSGGYEQYF. The CDR3 bases are TGTGCCAGCAGTCCCATGGGTAAAGGGTACAGCGGTGGTTACGAGCAGTACTTC.

A few counts support this clonotype. The chain links TRBV12-3 or TRBV12-4 to TRBJ1-1; perhaps TRBD1 as D (5 bases). Trimming removed 3 bases from V and 6 bases from J, with 14 bases in between. This CDR3 region has 14 residues. The CDR3 bases are TGTGCCAGCAGTTTGGGCAGGGAGGTTGCTGAAGCTTTCTTT. Translating it yields CASSLGREVAEAFF.

A few counts support this clonotype. This rearrangement joins TRBV6-2 or TRBV6-3 to TRBJ2-2; 9 positions match TRBD2. Germline V gene data show CDR1 as MNHEY and CDR2 as SVGEGT. The CDR3 has 17 amino acids. The junction had 8 bases not matched to a gene; V was cut back by 5 bases and J by 1 base. The DNA for the CDR3 is TGTGCCAGCAGTCCCTATTTAGCGGGGGTGAACACCGGGGAGCTGTTTTTT. As protein: CASSPYLAGVNTGELFF.

The rearrangement links TRBV7-9 to TRBJ2-1; 10 nucleotides agree with TRBD1. The length of the CDR3 is 13 residues. The ends lost 8 bases at V and 4 bases at J; junction bases unmatched: 2. Per germline, CDR1 SEHNR and CDR2 FQNEAQ (reference sequence). CDR3 DNA sequence: TGTGCCAGCGGGACAGGGGAGTACAATGAGCAGTTCTTC. Translation gives CASGTGEYNEQFF.

The V call is TRBV19, the J call TRBJ1-2; D uncertain. CDR1 and CDR2 (germline): LNHDA, SQIVND (reference sequence). V lost 3 bases and J 1 base, leaving 9 bases between the germline ends. The CDR3 is 14 residues long. CDR3 region: CASSMIGFNYGYTF. CDR3 in DNA: TGTGCCAGTAGTATGATCGGTTTTAACTATGGCTACACCTTC.

The rearrangement joins TRBV5-1 to TRBJ2-7, with D maybe TRBD2 (7 bases). V lost 5 bases to trimming and J lost 3 bases, with 18 bases between them. Per germline, CDR1 SGHRS and CDR2 YFSETQ. The CDR3 totals 15 residues. CDR3 in amino acids: CASRPPGGIRYEQYF. The CDR3 coding sequence is TGCGCCAGCAGACCCCCGGGGGGCATTCGCTACGAGCAGTACTTC.

This clonotype was detected a few times. This chain joins TRBV6-5 and TRBJ2-5; 12 bases align to TRBD2. After removal of 4 bases from V and 2 bases from J, the junction contained 5 bases not matched to a gene. Germline V lookup: CDR1 MNHEY, CDR2 SVGAGI. This CDR3 has 16 residues. The CDR3 is CASSFGGTSGQETQYF. In DNA form, the CDR3 reads TGTGCCAGCAGTTTCGGGGGGACTAGCGGGCAAGAGACCCAGTACTTC.

In its sample, this clonotype was seen a few times. This sequence joins TRBV29-1 and TRBJ2-7, with D possibly TRBD1 on 6 matching bases. The length of the CDR3 is 19 residues. The germline V and J ends were trimmed by 1 base and 2 bases, with 27 bases remaining between them. Germline V gives CDR1 SQVTM, CDR2 ANQGSEA. CDR3 in DNA: TGCAGCGTTGAAGTTCAATACGGAGGAAACCGGGACAAGCCCTACGAGCAGTACTTC. Protein sequence: CSVEVQYGGNRDKPYEQYF.

The V and J genes are TRBV20-1 and TRBJ2-7, with TRBD1 matching over 8 bases. CDR3 length: 16 amino acids. V shed 3 bases, J shed 3 bases, and the junction held 13 bases outside the gene matches. Germline loops: CDR1 DFQATT, CDR2 SNEGSKA (reference sequence). In DNA, the CDR3 is TGCAGTGCTAGCCTTCCAGGACAGGGAAGGGGCTACGAGCAGTACTTC. It yields the protein CSASLPGQGRGYEQYF.

The V call is TRBV15, the J call TRBJ2-7; tentatively, D is TRBD2 (5 bases). Trimming removed 0 bases at V and 5 bases at J, with 14 bases between. The CDR3 has 15 amino acids. Germline CDR1 is LNHNV and CDR2 is YYDKDF (reference sequence). CDR3 protein: CATSRDRRRGNEQYF. The CDR3 nucleotides read TGTGCCACCAGCAGAGATAGGCGCCGGGGAAACGAGCAGTACTTC.

V gene TRBV11-1 combines with J gene TRBJ2-2, with a weak D call TRBD1 (5 bases). The germline V and J ends were trimmed by 2 bases and 0 bases, with 16 bases remaining between them. The germline gives CDR1 SGHAT, CDR2 FQDESV (reference sequence). The CDR3 runs 18 residues. The chain's CDR3 is CASSLPPHQGPNTGELFF. The CDR3 nucleotides read TGTGCCAGCAGCTTACCCCCTCACCAGGGCCCGAACACCGGGGAGCTGTTTTTT.

At least ten counts were recorded for this clonotype. The CDR3 protein is CASKWDSSGTGELFF. The CDR3 DNA is TGTGCCAGCAAGTGGGACTCCTCGGGAACCGGGGAGCTGTTTTTT. This chain links TRBV6-1 with TRBJ2-2; D might be TRBD2 (6 bases). Trimming shortened V by 7 bases and J by 5 bases, and 17 bases separated the two germline ends. The CDR3 sequence is 15 residues long. CDR1 MNHNS and CDR2 SASEGT come from the germline V gene.

This clonotype was found a few times. Written as DNA, the CDR3 is TGCAGCGTTGTGGCGGGCCTTGACTACAATGAGCAGTTCTTC. Protein sequence: CSVVAGLDYNEQFF. The chain has TRBV29-1 and TRBJ2-1, with D perhaps TRBD2 (5 bases). V lost 4 bases, J lost 3 bases, and 13 bases lay in between. Per germline, CDR1 SQVTM and CDR2 ANQGSEA. The CDR3 contains 14 residues.

This clonotype has only a few counts. This sequence joins TRBV12-3 or TRBV12-4 and TRBJ1-1; possible D gene TRBD1, 6 bases. CDR3 length: 14 residues. V lost 5 bases and J lost 6, with 16 bases in between. The chain's CDR3 is CASSPRGILAEAFF. CDR3 nucleotide sequence: TGTGCCAGCAGTCCGAGGGGGATCTTAGCTGAAGCTTTCTTT.

This clonotype was observed a few times. The chain couples TRBV20-1 to TRBJ2-1, with D uncertain. V dropped 7 bases and J dropped 7 bases, with 26 bases sitting between them. Germline V gene lookup returns CDR1 DFQATT and CDR2 SNEGSKA (reference sequence). CDR3 length: 16 amino acids. This chain's CDR3 is CSVRTKPGRARNEQFF. CDR3 in DNA: TGCAGTGTCAGAACCAAACCGGGTCGCGCGAGGAATGAGCAGTTCTTC.